The TCR beta chain under discussion was sequenced for a study of blood T cell repertoires in COVID-19. Background on the study: There were acute and convalescent COVID-19 samples, and they came from the United States, Italy and Spain. The cDNA or gDNA used as material had been derived from T cells, B-cell-depleted T cells, or PBMCs.

Authors' processing steps: Estimation of nucleated cell counts relied on the amplification of reference gene primers. Clones were sequenced by immunoSEQ multiplex PCR, and TCRdb holds only the in-frame ones, with some missing. V and J calls and clone size are those listed in that table; D and trimming were worked out from the DNA. Here the sample spans about 99,000 clones, 70% to 85% being singletons. CDR1 SGHNT and CDR2 YENEEA come from the germline V gene. V dropped 2 bases and J dropped 1 base, with 14 bases sitting between them. This CDR3 contains 16 residues. The receptor's source is a woman aged 80 or over with active or convalescent COVID-19. Source material: peripheral blood. V gene TRBV11-3 combines with J gene TRBJ1-1; no reliable D call. CDR3: CASSLPSWRRNTEAFF. The CDR3 nucleotides read TGTGCCAGCAGCTTACCTTCATGGCGGAGGAACACTGAAGCTTTCTTT.